This T cell receptor beta chain was identified during a study of Graves' ophthalmopathy and Graves' hyperthyroidism. Study-wide context: Peripheral blood sampling preceded any treatment and occurred at initial diagnosis.

Investigators amplified TCR beta CDR3 regions from RNA transcripts. An initial RT-PCR round employing HTBI primers preceded a second-round multiplex PCR. TCRdb passed the multiplex PCR reads through MiXCR, listing each CDR3 protein once. Seen here are roughly 410,000 distinct CDR3 sequences, 15% observed once, and the top ten hold approximately 7%. J lost 4 bases, V lost 5 bases, and 13 bases had no gene match. The germline gives CDR1 LNHDA, CDR2 SQIVND (reference sequence). The CDR3 consists of 16 residues. This clonotype was observed at least ten times. The chain employs TRBV19 and TRBJ1-1; 7 nucleotides line up with TRBD1. The source is a woman aged 18-35 years with stable Graves' hyperthyroidism. Sequenced input: peripheral blood. In DNA, the CDR3 is TGTGCCAGTAGTGACATGACTTACAGGGGTGGCACTGAAGCTTTCTTT. It yields the protein CASSDMTYRGGTEAFF.